A selection of T cell receptor beta chains follows, all from one sample in a study of PD-1 blockade in classical Hodgkin lymphoma. The method was immunoSEQ multiplex PCR; TCRdb's version includes in-frame clones alone and lacks a portion of them. The repertoire holds around 93,000 clones, with 78% as singletons. The specimen was peripheral blood mononuclear cells (PBMCs), collected before the fourth cycle of nivolumab. Every receptor here comes from a human donor with classical Hodgkin lymphoma. Each CDR3 is given with its conserved first and last residue. Each record gives: J gene, clone size, D gene, V gene, CDR3 DNA, CDR3 protein. D genes are given only for firm matches. Some rows have no size entry. The others give once, few or many, or a class for an expanded clone.

j_gene: TRBJ1-2; abundance: .; d_gene: .; v_gene: TRBV6-6; CDR3nt: TGTGCCAGCAGTATCCGCAGGGAGAGGAACACCTTC; CDR3aa: CASSIRRERNTF
j_gene: TRBJ2-2; abundance: .; d_gene: TRBD2; v_gene: TRBV28; CDR3nt: TGTGCCAGCATCCCGGGACTAGCCAGCCGGGAGCTGTTTTTT; CDR3aa: CASIPGLASRELFF
j_gene: TRBJ2-5; abundance: .; d_gene: TRBD2; v_gene: TRBV29-1; CDR3nt: TGCAGCGTTGATTTAACTAGCGGGAGGTGGGCCCAAGAGACCCAGTACTTC; CDR3aa: CSVDLTSGRWAQETQYF
j_gene: TRBJ1-1; abundance: few; d_gene: .; v_gene: TRBV7-3; CDR3nt: TGTGCCAGCAGCTTATCGAGGCTGGACACTGAAGCTTTCTTT; CDR3aa: CASSLSRLDTEAFF
j_gene: TRBJ1-2; abundance: .; d_gene: .; v_gene: TRBV6-5; CDR3nt: TGTGCCAGCACCTCGCGGGGGGACCATAACTATGGCTACACCTTC; CDR3aa: CASTSRGDHNYGYTF
j_gene: TRBJ2-7; abundance: many; d_gene: TRBD2; v_gene: TRBV2; CDR3nt: TGTGCCAGCAGTCCGACTAGCGGGGGCGCCTACGAGCAGTACTTC; CDR3aa: CASSPTSGGAYEQYF
j_gene: TRBJ1-2; abundance: .; d_gene: .; v_gene: TRBV2; CDR3nt: TGTGCCAGCAGTGAAAACCGAGCTAACTATGGCTACACCTTC; CDR3aa: CASSENRANYGYTF
j_gene: TRBJ1-4; abundance: .; d_gene: .; v_gene: TRBV19; CDR3nt: TGTGCCAGTAGTCTCCTGACAGTGAACGAAAAACTGTTTTTT; CDR3aa: CASSLLTVNEKLFF
j_gene: TRBJ2-1; abundance: .; d_gene: TRBD2; v_gene: TRBV28; CDR3nt: TGTGCTAGCAGGCCGGGACTAGCGGGAGGTGGGGAGCAGTTCTTC; CDR3aa: CASRPGLAGGGEQFF
j_gene: TRBJ2-1; abundance: .; d_gene: .; v_gene: TRBV6-6; CDR3nt: TGTGCCAGCAGAATGGGTAGGGACCCCGCGGGTGAGCAGTTCTTC; CDR3aa: CASRMGRDPAGEQFF
j_gene: TRBJ1-5; abundance: .; d_gene: .; v_gene: TRBV5-8; CDR3nt: TGTGCCAGCAGCTTGATCTGGGTTCATCAGCCCCAGCATTTT; CDR3aa: CASSLIWVHQPQHF
j_gene: TRBJ1-6; abundance: .; d_gene: .; v_gene: TRBV6-5; CDR3nt: TGTGCCAGCAGTTACCCCCAGTCGGGGGGTTCACCCCTCCACTTT; CDR3aa: CASSYPQSGGSPLHF
j_gene: TRBJ1-1; abundance: .; d_gene: .; v_gene: TRBV18; CDR3nt: TGTGCCAGCTCACCACCCGGGCCGAGCACTGAAGCTTTCTTT; CDR3aa: CASSPPGPSTEAFF
j_gene: TRBJ2-5; abundance: .; d_gene: .; v_gene: TRBV10-3; CDR3nt: TGTGCCATCAGCCCGGGACGGACCGGGGAGACCCAGTACTTC; CDR3aa: CAISPGRTGETQYF
j_gene: TRBJ2-5; abundance: .; d_gene: TRBD2; v_gene: TRBV6-5; CDR3nt: TGTGCCAGCAGCCGCGTAGCGGGGGGTTGGGAGACCCAGTACTTC; CDR3aa: CASSRVAGGWETQYF
j_gene: TRBJ2-5; abundance: few; d_gene: .; v_gene: TRBV5-1; CDR3nt: TGCGCCAGCAGCGAAAAAAGAGAGACCCAGTACTTC; CDR3aa: CASSEKRETQYF
j_gene: TRBJ2-1; abundance: few; d_gene: .; v_gene: TRBV5-1; CDR3nt: TGCGCCAGCAGTCCCGTGGGGGGCGGAGATGAGCAGTTCTTC; CDR3aa: CASSPVGGGDEQFF
j_gene: TRBJ2-1; abundance: .; d_gene: .; v_gene: TRBV7-8; CDR3nt: TGTGCCAGCAGCCGTACAACCGGGGCGAGCTCCTACAATGAGCAGTTCTTC; CDR3aa: CASSRTTGASSYNEQFF
j_gene: TRBJ2-4; abundance: .; d_gene: TRBD1; v_gene: TRBV5-7; CDR3nt: TGTGCCAGCAGCGGGGACAGCCGTTTCAACGACATTCAGTACTTC; CDR3aa: CASSGDSRFNDIQYF
j_gene: TRBJ2-5; abundance: .; d_gene: .; v_gene: TRBV19; CDR3nt: TGTGCCAGTAGTATAGATCACGCAGGAAGGGAGACCCAGTACTTC; CDR3aa: CASSIDHAGRETQYF